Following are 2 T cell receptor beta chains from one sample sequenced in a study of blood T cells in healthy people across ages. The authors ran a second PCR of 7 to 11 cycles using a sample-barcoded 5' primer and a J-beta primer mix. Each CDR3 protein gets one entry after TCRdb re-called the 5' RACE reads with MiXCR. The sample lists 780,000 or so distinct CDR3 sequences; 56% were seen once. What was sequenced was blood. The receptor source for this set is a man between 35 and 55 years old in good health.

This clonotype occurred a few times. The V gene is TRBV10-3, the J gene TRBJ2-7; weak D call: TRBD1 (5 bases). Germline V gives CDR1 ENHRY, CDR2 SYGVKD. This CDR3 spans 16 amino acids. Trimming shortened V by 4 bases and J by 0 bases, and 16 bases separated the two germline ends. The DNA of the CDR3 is TGTGCCATCAGTGGAGTAGAGTGGCAGGGCTCCTACGAGCAGTACTTC. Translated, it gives CAISGVEWQGSYEQYF.

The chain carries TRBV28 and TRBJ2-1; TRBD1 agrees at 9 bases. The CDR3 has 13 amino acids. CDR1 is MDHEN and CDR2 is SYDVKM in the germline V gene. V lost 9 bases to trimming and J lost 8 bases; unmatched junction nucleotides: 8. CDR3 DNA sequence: TGTGCCAGTGGACAGGGGATTTTCTATGAGCAGTTCTTC. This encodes CASGQGIFYEQFF.